This T cell receptor (beta chain) was found in a study of human T cells and chemical hapten exposure. Overall study context: Per-sample variation in TCR yield stemmed mainly from small pooled library volume differences.

Concerning this clonotype itself: Given a much more abundant clone one base away, this may be a read error.

Individual cDNA molecules (in the library) carried attached unique molecular identifiers. From the RACE reads, TCRdb called clonotypes with MiXCR, one entry per CDR3 protein. Among about 80,000 distinct CDR3 sequences listed, approximately 8.1% were seen once. As to time point: healthy volunteer bleed at 6 weeks. Unseparated into fractions, whole blood served as the source from which total RNA was extracted. The CDR3 is 16 residues long. CDR1 is MNHEY and CDR2 is SVGAGI in the germline V gene. V is TRBV6-5 and J is TRBJ2-1; 13 positions agree with TRBD2. This sequence originates from a female donor in good health. Some clones in this sample may be carry-over from other donors' samples. Sequenced sample: whole blood. CDR3 coding DNA: TGTGTCAGCAGAGGACTAGCGGGGGCCTCTTACAATGAGCAGTTCTTC. Protein sequence: CVSRGLAGASYNEQFF.